The source of this T cell receptor beta chain is a study of vaccination and CD4 T cells after COVID-19. As for the study in general: Nasal swab PCR had detected SARS-CoV-2 in convalescent patients, ten or so mild and one severe. Convalescent donors totaled six males and four females, including two who were Hispanic.

Concerning this clonotype: Its antigen is still unknown.

Study results and limitations: In convalescent patients, a median about 90% of post-vaccine SARS-CoV-2-reactive clones appeared only after vaccination.

Germline CDR1 and CDR2: LGHNA and YSLEER. V lost 0 bases and J lost 11, with 10 bases in between. The CDR3 covers 12 residues. The treatment was: roughly ten-day PBMC culture with coronavirus spike peptide pools or control peptides (ViraFEST assay). Each well received 2 million or so PBMCs, cultured with 10 IU/ml IL-2 and 8 to 10 ug/ml peptide pools. The Oncomine TCR Beta short-read assay sequenced DNA from cultured CD4+ T cells. Using its own MiXCR run on the PCR reads, TCRdb lists one record per CDR3 protein. The sample lists about 14,000 distinct CDR3 sequences; 40% to 60% were seen once. This clonotype was obtained from a human donor who had recovered from COVID-19. This chain links TRBV4-3 with TRBJ1-1; D is ambiguous. Sequencing input: CD4+ T cells from blood, cultured in vitro. The CDR3 loop is CASSQDRLRAFF. For the CDR3, the DNA is TGCGCCAGCAGCCAAGACAGGCTTCGGGCTTTCTTT.